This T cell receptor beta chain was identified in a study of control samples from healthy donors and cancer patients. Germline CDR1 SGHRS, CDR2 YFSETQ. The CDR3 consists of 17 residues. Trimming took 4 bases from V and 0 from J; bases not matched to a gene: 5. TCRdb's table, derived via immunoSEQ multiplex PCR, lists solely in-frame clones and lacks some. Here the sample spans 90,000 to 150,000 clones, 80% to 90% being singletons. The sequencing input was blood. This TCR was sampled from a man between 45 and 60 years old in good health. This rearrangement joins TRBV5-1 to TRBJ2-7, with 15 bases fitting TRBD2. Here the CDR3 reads CASSPGLAGGNSYEQYF. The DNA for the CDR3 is TGCGCCAGCAGCCCGGGACTAGCGGGGGGTAACTCCTACGAGCAGTACTTC. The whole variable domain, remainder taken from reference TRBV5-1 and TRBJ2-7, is KAGVTQTPRYLIKTRGQQVTLSCSPISGHRSVSWYQQTPGQGLQFLFEYFSETQRNKGNFPGRFSGRQFSNSRSEMNVSTLELGDSALYLCASSPGLAGGNSYEQYFGPGTRLTVT.